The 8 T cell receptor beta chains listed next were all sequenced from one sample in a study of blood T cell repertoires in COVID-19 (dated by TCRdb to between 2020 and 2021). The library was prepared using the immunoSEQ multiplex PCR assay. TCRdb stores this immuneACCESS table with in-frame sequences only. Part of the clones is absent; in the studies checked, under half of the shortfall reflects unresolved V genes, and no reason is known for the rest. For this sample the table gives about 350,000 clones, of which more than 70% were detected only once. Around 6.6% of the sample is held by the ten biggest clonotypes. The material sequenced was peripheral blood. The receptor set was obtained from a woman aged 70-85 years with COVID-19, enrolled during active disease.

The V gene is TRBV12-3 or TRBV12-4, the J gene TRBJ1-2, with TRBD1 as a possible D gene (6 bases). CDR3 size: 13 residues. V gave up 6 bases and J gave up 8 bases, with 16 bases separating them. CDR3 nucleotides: TGTGCCAGCAGGGGGGGGGCCCCGTGGGGCTACACCTTC. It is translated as CASRGGAPWGYTF.

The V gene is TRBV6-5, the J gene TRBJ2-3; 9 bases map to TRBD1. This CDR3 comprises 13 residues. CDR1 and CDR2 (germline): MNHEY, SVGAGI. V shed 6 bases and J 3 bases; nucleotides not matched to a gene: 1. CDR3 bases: TGTGCCAGCAGGGACAGGGGAACAGATACGCAGTATTTT. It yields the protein CASRDRGTDTQYF.

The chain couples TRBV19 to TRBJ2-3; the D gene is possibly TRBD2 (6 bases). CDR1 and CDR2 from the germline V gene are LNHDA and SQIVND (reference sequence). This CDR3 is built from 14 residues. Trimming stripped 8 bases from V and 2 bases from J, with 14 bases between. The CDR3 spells CASRVGLHTDTQYF. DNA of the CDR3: TGTGCCAGTCGAGTGGGACTGCACACAGATACGCAGTATTTT.

The DNA for the CDR3 is TGTGCCAGCAGCCAGAGCACGACAGGGGGATTAGAAGCTTTCTTT. It is translated as CASSQSTTGGLEAFF. The chain is built from TRBV4-2 and TRBJ1-1; 9 bases match TRBD1. Trimming removed 3 bases from V and 8 bases from J; junction bases left unmatched: 10. The germline V gene encodes CDR1 LGHNA and CDR2 YNFKEQ. CDR3 size: 15 residues.

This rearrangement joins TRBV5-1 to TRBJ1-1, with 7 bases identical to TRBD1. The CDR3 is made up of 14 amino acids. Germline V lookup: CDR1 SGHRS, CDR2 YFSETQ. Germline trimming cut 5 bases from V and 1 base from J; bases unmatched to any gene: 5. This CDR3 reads CASSKGAPNTEAFF. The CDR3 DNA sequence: TGCGCCAGCAGTAAGGGGGCCCCGAACACTGAAGCTTTCTTT.

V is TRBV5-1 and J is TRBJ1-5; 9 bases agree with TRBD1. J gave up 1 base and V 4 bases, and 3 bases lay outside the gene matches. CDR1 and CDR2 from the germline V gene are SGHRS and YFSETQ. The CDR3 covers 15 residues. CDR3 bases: TGCGCCAGCAGCACCGGACAGGGGAGCAATCAGCCCCAGCATTTT. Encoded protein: CASSTGQGSNQPQHF.

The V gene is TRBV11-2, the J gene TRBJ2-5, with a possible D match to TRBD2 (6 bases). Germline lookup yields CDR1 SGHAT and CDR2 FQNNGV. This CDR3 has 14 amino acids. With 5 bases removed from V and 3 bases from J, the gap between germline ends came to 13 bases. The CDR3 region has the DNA TGTGCCAGCAGCCACGGGAGCCGGGAAGAGACCCAGTACTTC. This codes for CASSHGSREETQYF.

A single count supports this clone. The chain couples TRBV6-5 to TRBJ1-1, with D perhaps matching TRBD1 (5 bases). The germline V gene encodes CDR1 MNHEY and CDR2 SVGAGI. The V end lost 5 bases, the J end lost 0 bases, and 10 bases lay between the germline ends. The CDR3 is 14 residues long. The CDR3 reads CASSIQGLNTEAFF. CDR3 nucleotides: TGTGCCAGCAGTATTCAGGGCCTGAACACTGAAGCTTTCTTT.